The rows below give T cell receptor beta chains drawn from one sample of a study of cytomegalovirus exposure and HLA in healthy donors. Clones were read by immunoSEQ multiplex PCR, and TCRdb kept only the in-frame ones, dropping some. This sample has more than 90,000 clones, with over 65% found just once. What was sequenced was PBMCs. The receptor source for this set is a woman aged 60 to 75 in good health and CMV-seronegative. The conserved cysteine and the conserved F or W are not part of the CDR3 here. The order of the fields is V gene, J gene, D gene, clone size, CDR3 protein. D genes are given only for firm matches. The size entry is marked missing in some rows and otherwise reads once, few, many or a size class.

v_gene: TRBV4-3; j_gene: TRBJ2-1; d_gene: TRBD2; abundance: .; CDR3aa: ASSLHSGGANEQF
v_gene: TRBV6-1; j_gene: TRBJ1-2; d_gene: .; abundance: .; CDR3aa: ASSDHRPPLVLGYT
v_gene: TRBV2; j_gene: TRBJ2-3; d_gene: TRBD2; abundance: .; CDR3aa: ASSGLAGGADTQY
v_gene: TRBV9; j_gene: TRBJ2-1; d_gene: .; abundance: .; CDR3aa: ASSVAEVGIWSYNEQF
v_gene: TRBV5-1; j_gene: TRBJ1-1; d_gene: TRBD1; abundance: .; CDR3aa: ASHLGTGGTEAF
v_gene: TRBV10-3; j_gene: TRBJ1-6; d_gene: .; abundance: .; CDR3aa: AISESGGSYNSPLH
v_gene: TRBV6-1; j_gene: TRBJ2-7; d_gene: TRBD2; abundance: .; CDR3aa: ASSERTSVLIYEQY
v_gene: TRBV7-2; j_gene: TRBJ1-1; d_gene: .; abundance: .; CDR3aa: ASSLAGGGTEAF
v_gene: TRBV19; j_gene: TRBJ1-1; d_gene: .; abundance: .; CDR3aa: ASSSRPGHTNTEAF
v_gene: TRBV2; j_gene: TRBJ2-3; d_gene: TRBD2; abundance: .; CDR3aa: ASRQRTSGSHTQY
v_gene: TRBV19; j_gene: TRBJ2-3; d_gene: TRBD2; abundance: .; CDR3aa: ASSLGLAGAGGDTQY
v_gene: TRBV27; j_gene: TRBJ2-5; d_gene: .; abundance: once; CDR3aa: ASSLTQGGGETQY
v_gene: TRBV5-4; j_gene: TRBJ2-2; d_gene: TRBD1; abundance: once; CDR3aa: ASSFGQGRSGELF
v_gene: TRBV7-9; j_gene: TRBJ2-1; d_gene: TRBD2; abundance: few; CDR3aa: ASCLAGFGEQF
v_gene: TRBV18; j_gene: TRBJ2-1; d_gene: .; abundance: .; CDR3aa: ASSPPQAGYNEQF
v_gene: TRBV7-2; j_gene: TRBJ1-2; d_gene: .; abundance: .; CDR3aa: ASSRGAANYGYT
v_gene: TRBV6-5; j_gene: TRBJ1-4; d_gene: TRBD1; abundance: .; CDR3aa: ASRIRDRGEKLF
v_gene: TRBV19; j_gene: TRBJ1-5; d_gene: .; abundance: .; CDR3aa: ASSPIDRVNQPQH
v_gene: TRBV19; j_gene: TRBJ1-4; d_gene: TRBD1; abundance: .; CDR3aa: ASRPGQGIEKLF
v_gene: TRBV7-2; j_gene: TRBJ2-5; d_gene: .; abundance: .; CDR3aa: ASSLFVGSQETQY
v_gene: TRBV6-5; j_gene: TRBJ2-2; d_gene: .; abundance: .; CDR3aa: ASSYSMGAYTGELF
v_gene: TRBV6-5; j_gene: TRBJ1-2; d_gene: TRBD1; abundance: few; CDR3aa: ASSYSSTGQAYGYT